Shown below are 13 T cell receptor beta chains from a single sample sequenced in a study of blood T cell repertoires in COVID-19 (dated by TCRdb to about 2020). The library relied on the immunoSEQ multiplex PCR assay. TCRdb obtained this table from immuneACCESS and retained in-frame rearrangements with V and J assigned. These tables miss some clones; where compared with another copy, unresolved V genes account for less than half of the shortfall, and the remainder is unexplained. The sample yields about 200,000 clones; 80% to 95% were counted once. The ten largest account for over 0.75% of the sample. Sequencing was performed on peripheral blood. Source of these receptors: a man between 60 and 75 years old with COVID-19, enrolled during active disease.

The chain couples TRBV30 to TRBJ1-2; D is uncertain. V lost 0 bases and J 2 bases, leaving 16 bases between the germline ends. The CDR3 loop spans 16 amino acids. Germline CDR1 and CDR2: GTSNPN and SVGIG (reference sequence). This chain's CDR3 is CAWSVVGRWENYGYTF. CDR3 coding DNA: TGTGCCTGGAGTGTAGTAGGCAGGTGGGAGAACTATGGCTACACCTTC.

The J gene is TRBJ1-3, the V gene TRBV29-1; D is unresolved. Germline V lookup: CDR1 SQVTM, CDR2 ANQGSEA. V lost 3 bases, J lost 3 bases, and 15 bases lay in between. The CDR3 has 15 amino acids. The CDR3 loop reads CSVDSGSGGGNTIYF. Written as DNA, the CDR3 is TGCAGCGTTGATAGTGGTTCGGGAGGTGGAAACACCATATATTTT.

This chain joins TRBV25-1 and TRBJ2-2; D might be TRBD1 (5 bases). This CDR3 contains 13 residues. Germline V CDR1 and CDR2: MGHDK, SYGVNS. V lost 4 bases, J lost 5 bases, and 8 bases lay in between. The CDR3 spells CASSVRGTGELFF. CDR3 bases: TGTGCCAGCAGTGTTAGGGGAACCGGGGAGCTGTTTTTT.

The V call is TRBV30, the J call TRBJ2-3; D may be TRBD1 (6 bases). CDR1 and CDR2 from the germline V gene are GTSNPN and SVGIG (reference sequence). Deletions cut 2 bases from V and 6 bases from J, with 9 bases between. The CDR3 contains 12 residues. CDR3 loop: CAWSYRADTQYF. CDR3 nucleotides: TGTGCCTGGAGTTACAGGGCGGATACGCAGTATTTT.

The chain has TRBV28 and TRBJ2-7; 7 positions agree with TRBD2. The junction had 15 bases not matched to a gene; V was cut back by 10 bases and J by 6 bases. There are 14 residues in the CDR3. The germline CDR1 and CDR2 sequences are MDHEN and SYDVKM. This CDR3 reads CATSSGLGNGEQYF. As DNA, the CDR3 is TGTGCCACGTCCTCTGGACTAGGGAATGGCGAGCAGTACTTC.

V gene TRBV5-6 combines with J gene TRBJ2-1; tentatively, D is TRBD1 (6 bases). Trimming stripped 3 bases from V and 0 bases from J, with 13 bases between. Germline V gene sequence: CDR1 SGHDT, CDR2 YYEEEE. The CDR3 contains 16 residues. The CDR3 loop reads CASSSKGVSSYNEQFF. The CDR3 nucleotides are TGTGCCAGCAGCTCCAAGGGGGTGAGCTCCTACAATGAGCAGTTCTTC.

This chain uses TRBV19 with TRBJ2-1, with D possibly being TRBD2 (8 bases). Germline values: CDR1 LNHDA, CDR2 SQIVND (reference sequence). The CDR3 has 17 residues. V lost 4 bases and J lost 2, with 18 bases in between. This chain's CDR3 is CASSNREGAVTYNEQFF. DNA for the CDR3: TGTGCCAGTAGTAACCGGGAGGGGGCAGTTACCTACAATGAGCAGTTCTTC.

This chain links TRBV5-1 with TRBJ2-1, with D possibly matching TRBD2 (6 bases). The CDR3 totals 16 residues. The germline gives CDR1 SGHRS, CDR2 YFSETQ. The V end lost 0 bases, the J end lost 7 bases, and 17 bases lay between the germline ends. For the CDR3, the DNA is TGCGCCAGCAGCTTGGTGGCGGGGATCGGTTTGAATGAGCAGTTCTTC. Translation: CASSLVAGIGLNEQFF. Supplemented by reference TRBV5-1 and TRBJ2-1, the full variable domain reads KAGVTQTPRYLIKTRGQQVTLSCSPISGHRSVSWYQQTPGQGLQFLFEYFSETQRNKGNFPGRFSGRQFSNSRSEMNVSTLELGDSALYLCASSLVAGIGLNEQFFGPGTRLTVL.

V and J are TRBV18 and TRBJ2-5; 9 bases are shared with TRBD2. Germline lookup yields CDR1 KGHSH and CDR2 LQKENI. This CDR3 contains 14 residues. V was pared by 4 bases and J by 3 bases, with 3 bases of the junction left unmatched. The CDR3 loop is CASSLRLAEETQYF. The CDR3 DNA is TGTGCCAGCTCACTCAGACTAGCGGAAGAGACCCAGTACTTC.

The chain joins TRBV2 to TRBJ2-7; D might be TRBD2 (5 bases). Germline V gives CDR1 SNHLY, CDR2 FYNNEI. V was cut by 2 bases and J by 2 bases, with 19 bases left in between. This CDR3 is built from 17 residues. The CDR3 coding sequence is TGTGCCAGCAGTGAATTCGAGTGGGAGAGGCGCCCCTACGAGCAGTACTTC. Encoded protein: CASSEFEWERRPYEQYF.

This chain joins TRBV5-1 and TRBJ1-4; 7 bases are shared with TRBD1. Per the germline V gene, CDR1 is SGHRS and CDR2 is YFSETQ. With V trimmed by 4 bases and J by 5 bases, 8 bases remained unmatched. The CDR3 has 15 amino acids. CDR3 sequence (DNA): TGCGCCAGCAGCCCCCGACAGGGCGGGAATGAAAAACTGTTTTTT. Amino acid sequence: CASSPRQGGNEKLFF.

The chain uses TRBV7-2 and TRBJ1-5, with TRBD1 matching 9 bases. Germline V gives CDR1 SGHTA, CDR2 FQGNSA. The CDR3 extends over 14 amino acids. V shed 7 bases, J shed 5 bases, and the junction held 6 bases outside the gene matches. The CDR3 here is CASKVTGGDQPQHF. The CDR3 DNA reads as TGTGCCAGCAAGGTAACAGGGGGCGATCAGCCCCAGCATTTT.

This rearrangement joins TRBV7-2 to TRBJ2-2; 13 positions agree with TRBD2. The junction had 7 bases not matched to a gene; V was cut back by 6 bases and J by 6 bases. CDR3 length: 16 residues. CDR1 is SGHTA, CDR2 FQGNSA, per germline. The CDR3 region is CASRRTSGSFAGELFF. CDR3 DNA: TGTGCCAGCAGGCGGACTAGCGGGAGTTTTGCCGGGGAGCTGTTTTTT.